The clone carrying this T cell receptor (beta chain) appeared a few times. The target antigen is unknown. MiXCR, applied by TCRdb to the reads, yields one record per CDR3 protein. The table lists approximately 100,000 distinct CDR3 sequences, under 55% of them singletons. These data belong to a study of T cell repertoires in cytomegalovirus infection. Study background: The authors relied on CMV epitopes, both recently identified HLA-C-restricted and well-studied HLA-B-restricted. Through public TCR beta signatures, both CMV infection and matching HLA type were indicated.

The CDR3 extends over 12 amino acids. Losses at the gene ends were 6 bases for V and 11 bases for J; bases not matched to a gene: 9. Per the germline V gene, CDR1 is SEHNR and CDR2 is FQNEAQ (reference sequence). Findings and caveats of the study: Using cumulative public TCR beta family frequency, the authors identified those who carried CMV together with the relevant HLA. There were HLA-C-restricted CMV-specific TCR beta clonotypes dominating the ex vivo response.

This clonotype was obtained from a human donor in good health (CMV status not recorded). Some clones in this sample may be carry-over from other donors' samples. This chain connects TRBV7-9 to TRBJ1-1, with 7 bases that match TRBD1. Sequences were derived from CD8+ T cells from cultured PBMCs, sampled from culture after CMV antigen stimulation. In nucleotides, the CDR3 is TGTGCCAGCAGTCCCGACAGGGTTGGTGCTTTCTTT. Translating it yields CASSPDRVGAFF.